These T cell receptor beta chains were read from a single sample in a study of cytomegalovirus exposure and HLA in healthy donors. Only in-frame clones appear in the TCRdb table, and some are missing; sequencing was by immunoSEQ multiplex PCR. The data contain 150,000 to 200,000 clones, 87% of them singletons. Material for sequencing was PBMCs. Source of these receptors: a girl under two years old in good health and CMV-seronegative. CDR3s include the opening cysteine and the closing phenylalanine or tryptophan. The order of the fields is V gene, J gene, clone size, D gene, CDR3 protein, CDR3 DNA. D genes are given only for firm matches. The size field is filled for only some rows; it gives once, few, many or a size class.

V gene: TRBV7-6; J gene: TRBJ2-1; clone size: .; D gene: .; CDR3 protein: CASSLVLAGAWNEQFF; CDR3 DNA: TGTGCCAGCAGCTTAGTGTTGGCGGGGGCCTGGAATGAGCAGTTCTTC
V gene: TRBV27; J gene: TRBJ2-1; clone size: .; D gene: TRBD2; CDR3 protein: CASTVAGGYNEQFF; CDR3 DNA: TGTGCCAGCACCGTAGCGGGGGGATACAATGAGCAGTTCTTC
V gene: TRBV7-2; J gene: TRBJ2-7; clone size: .; D gene: TRBD2; CDR3 protein: CASSLVGGVYEQYF; CDR3 DNA: TGTGCCAGCAGCTTAGTCGGGGGGGTATACGAGCAGTACTTC
V gene: TRBV18; J gene: TRBJ2-7; clone size: .; D gene: TRBD2; CDR3 protein: CASSPQGTSVNYEQYF; CDR3 DNA: TGTGCCAGCTCACCACAAGGGACTAGCGTAAACTACGAGCAGTACTTC
V gene: TRBV20-1; J gene: TRBJ1-4; clone size: .; D gene: .; CDR3 protein: CSASISEKLFF; CDR3 DNA: TGCAGTGCTAGTATCAGTGAAAAACTGTTTTTT
V gene: TRBV5-4; J gene: TRBJ2-3; clone size: once; D gene: .; CDR3 protein: CASSLFSSGTDTQYF; CDR3 DNA: TGTGCCAGCAGCTTGTTTTCTAGCGGCACAGATACGCAGTATTTT
V gene: TRBV19; J gene: TRBJ2-2; clone size: .; D gene: .; CDR3 protein: CASSGLFGELFF; CDR3 DNA: TGTGCCAGTAGCGGACTATTCGGGGAGCTGTTTTTT
V gene: TRBV9; J gene: TRBJ1-3; clone size: .; D gene: .; CDR3 protein: CASSGSSGNTIYF; CDR3 DNA: TGTGCCAGCAGCGGGAGCTCTGGAAACACCATATATTTT
V gene: TRBV20-1; J gene: TRBJ2-7; clone size: .; D gene: .; CDR3 protein: CSAKITPGQYF; CDR3 DNA: TGCAGTGCTAAGATTACTCCGGGGCAGTACTTC
V gene: TRBV5-4; J gene: TRBJ2-7; clone size: .; D gene: TRBD2; CDR3 protein: CASSLGTLAAYEQYF; CDR3 DNA: TGTGCCAGCAGCTTGGGGACCCTAGCGGCCTACGAGCAGTACTTC
V gene: TRBV25-1; J gene: TRBJ2-1; clone size: .; D gene: .; CDR3 protein: CASTTRDEQFF; CDR3 DNA: TGTGCCAGCACTACTAGAGATGAGCAGTTCTTC
V gene: TRBV4-1; J gene: TRBJ1-2; clone size: .; D gene: .; CDR3 protein: CASSQDPGMGGYTF; CDR3 DNA: TGCGCCAGCAGCCAAGATCCGGGAATGGGAGGCTACACCTTC
V gene: TRBV13; J gene: TRBJ2-5; clone size: .; D gene: .; CDR3 protein: CASSLAGVTQETQYF; CDR3 DNA: TGTGCCAGCAGCTTGGCAGGGGTCACCCAAGAGACCCAGTACTTC
V gene: TRBV21-1; J gene: TRBJ1-2; clone size: .; D gene: .; CDR3 protein: CASSTEFGDSFGYTF; CDR3 DNA: TGTGCCAGCAGCACGGAATTCGGGGACAGTTTTGGCTACACCTTC
V gene: TRBV18; J gene: TRBJ1-2; clone size: .; D gene: TRBD1; CDR3 protein: CASSPDRVYGYTF; CDR3 DNA: TGTGCCAGCTCACCCGACAGGGTCTATGGCTACACCTTC
V gene: TRBV5-1; J gene: TRBJ2-1; clone size: .; D gene: .; CDR3 protein: CASRPGPYNEQFF; CDR3 DNA: TGCGCCAGCCGTCCAGGGCCCTACAATGAGCAGTTCTTC
V gene: TRBV7-8; J gene: TRBJ2-1; clone size: .; D gene: .; CDR3 protein: CASSLRGSSYNEQFF; CDR3 DNA: TGTGCCAGCAGCTTAAGGGGCTCCTCCTACAATGAGCAGTTCTTC
V gene: TRBV10-3; J gene: TRBJ2-7; clone size: .; D gene: TRBD1; CDR3 protein: CAIRVDRGESSYEQYF; CDR3 DNA: TGTGCCATCAGAGTAGACAGGGGCGAGAGCTCCTACGAGCAGTACTTC
V gene: TRBV9; J gene: TRBJ2-3; clone size: once; D gene: TRBD2; CDR3 protein: CASSGVAGDTQYF; CDR3 DNA: TGTGCCAGCAGCGGGGTAGCGGGAGATACGCAGTATTTT
V gene: TRBV9; J gene: TRBJ2-1; clone size: .; D gene: .; CDR3 protein: CASSLDPPTDNEQFF; CDR3 DNA: TGTGCCAGCAGCCTAGACCCCCCGACTGACAATGAGCAGTTCTTC
V gene: TRBV9; J gene: TRBJ2-7; clone size: .; D gene: TRBD1; CDR3 protein: CASSVGQGISYEQYF; CDR3 DNA: TGTGCCAGCAGCGTGGGACAGGGGATTTCCTACGAGCAGTACTTC
V gene: TRBV7-3; J gene: TRBJ2-7; clone size: .; D gene: .; CDR3 protein: CASSPGVANEQYF; CDR3 DNA: TGTGCCAGCAGCCCCGGGGTAGCTAACGAGCAGTACTTC
V gene: TRBV7-2; J gene: TRBJ2-5; clone size: once; D gene: TRBD1; CDR3 protein: CASSRGPLETQYF; CDR3 DNA: TGTGCCAGCAGCAGGGGGCCCCTAGAGACCCAGTACTTC
V gene: TRBV7-9; J gene: TRBJ2-1; clone size: .; D gene: TRBD1; CDR3 protein: CASSRQGYNEQFF; CDR3 DNA: TGTGCCAGCAGCAGACAGGGATACAATGAGCAGTTCTTC